A few counts support the clone carrying this TCR beta chain. The antigen remains undetermined. This sample is drawn from a study of cytomegalovirus exposure and HLA in healthy donors. Regarding the study as a whole: Productive status was seen about 90% or about 30% of the time for most TCR beta V segments in an earlier analysis.

Germline V gene sequence: CDR1 MNHEY, CDR2 SVGAGI. V lost 6 bases and J 4 bases, leaving 13 bases between the germline ends. This CDR3 has 15 amino acids. The PCR contained 60 Vbeta and 13 Jbeta primers. As processed by the authors: Later work found 80 million to 85 million unique TCR beta chains, with 9.5 million to 12 million shared. Generated by immunoSEQ multiplex PCR, the TCRdb table keeps only in-frame clones and is missing some. The V and J calls and clone size were taken over from that table, and D and trimming were inferred from the DNA. The repertoire holds around 150,000 clones, roughly 80% seen once, with around 5% in the top ten.

Sequenced sample: PBMCs. The source is a male donor in good health and CMV-seronegative. The V and J genes are TRBV6-5 and TRBJ2-6; D remains ambiguous. The CDR3 region is CASSPVSQGANVLTF. CDR3 nucleotides: TGTGCCAGCAGCCCCGTTAGCCAGGGGGCCAACGTCCTGACTTTC.